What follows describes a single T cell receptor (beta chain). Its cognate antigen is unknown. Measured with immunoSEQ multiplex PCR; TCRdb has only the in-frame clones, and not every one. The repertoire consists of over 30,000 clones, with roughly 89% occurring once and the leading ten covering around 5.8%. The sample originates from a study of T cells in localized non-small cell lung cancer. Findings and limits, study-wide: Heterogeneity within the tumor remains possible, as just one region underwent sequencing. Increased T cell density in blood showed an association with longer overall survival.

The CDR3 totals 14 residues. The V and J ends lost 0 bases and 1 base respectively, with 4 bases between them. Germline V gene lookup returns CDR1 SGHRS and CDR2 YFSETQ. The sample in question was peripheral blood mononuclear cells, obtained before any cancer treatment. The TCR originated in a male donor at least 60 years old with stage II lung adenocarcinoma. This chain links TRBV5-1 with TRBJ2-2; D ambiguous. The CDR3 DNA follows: TGCGCCAGCAGCTTGGAGAGGAACACCGGGGAGCTGTTTTTT. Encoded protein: CASSLERNTGELFF.